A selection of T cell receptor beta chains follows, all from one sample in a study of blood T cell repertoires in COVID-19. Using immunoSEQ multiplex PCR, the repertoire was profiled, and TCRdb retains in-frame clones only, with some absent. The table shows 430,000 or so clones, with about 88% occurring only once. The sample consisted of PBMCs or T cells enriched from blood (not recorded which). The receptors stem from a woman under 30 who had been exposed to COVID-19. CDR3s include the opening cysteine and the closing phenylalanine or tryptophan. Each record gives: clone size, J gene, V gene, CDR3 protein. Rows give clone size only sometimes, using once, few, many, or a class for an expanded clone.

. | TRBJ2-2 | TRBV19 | CASSKGGNTGELFF
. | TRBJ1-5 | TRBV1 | CTSSQDLGADTGGVYSNQPQHF
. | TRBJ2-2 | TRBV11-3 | CASSFEEAGELFF
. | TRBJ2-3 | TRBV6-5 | CASSLARGGTDTQYF
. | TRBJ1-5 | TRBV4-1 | CASSQERTGGMNQPQHF
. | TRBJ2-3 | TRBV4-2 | CASSQEGLAGGADTQYF
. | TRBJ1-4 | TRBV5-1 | CASSLVNTKEKLFF
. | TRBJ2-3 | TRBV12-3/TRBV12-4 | CASSAGQTQYF
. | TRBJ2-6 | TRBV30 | CAFTAGTDSGANVLTF
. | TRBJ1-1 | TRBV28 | CASSSLPTGGDDSTEAFF
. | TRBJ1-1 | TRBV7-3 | CASSFGLNTEAFF
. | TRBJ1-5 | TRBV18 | CASSLEGVWNQPQHF
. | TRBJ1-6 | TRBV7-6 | CASSFGQGNSPLHF
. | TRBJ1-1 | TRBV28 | CASQSPGAGTGPEAFF
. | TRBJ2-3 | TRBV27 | CASRLADTQYF
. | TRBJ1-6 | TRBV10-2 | CASSGTGQNSPLHF
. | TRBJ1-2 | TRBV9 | CASSATGTVYGYTF
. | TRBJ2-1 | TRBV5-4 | CASSLVGGDLPNEQFF
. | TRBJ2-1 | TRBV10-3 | CAISEEGSNEQFF
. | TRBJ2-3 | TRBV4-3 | CASSQVNAGDTQYF
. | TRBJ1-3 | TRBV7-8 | CASSFGDLSGNTIYF
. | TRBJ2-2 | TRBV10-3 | CAISGGRGQRTGELFF
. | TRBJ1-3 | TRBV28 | CASSFRYPGYSGNTIYF
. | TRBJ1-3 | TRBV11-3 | CASSFGARGNTIYF
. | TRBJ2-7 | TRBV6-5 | CASVRGIRYEQYF
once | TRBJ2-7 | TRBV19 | CASSTGDSYEQYF
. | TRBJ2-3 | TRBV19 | CASSLGTDTQYF
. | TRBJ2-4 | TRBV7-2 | CASNYALTLAVAKNIQYF
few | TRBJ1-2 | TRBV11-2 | CASSLGRTGGEYGYTF
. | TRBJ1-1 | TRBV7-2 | CASSLGQGTEAFF
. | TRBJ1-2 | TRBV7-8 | CASSLVTNYGYTF
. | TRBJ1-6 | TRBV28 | CASSSRSSGSPLHF
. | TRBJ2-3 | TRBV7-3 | CASSRTSGERTDTQYF
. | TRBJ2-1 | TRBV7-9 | CASSAAGSSYNEQFF
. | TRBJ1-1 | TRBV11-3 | CASSIRGNTEAFF
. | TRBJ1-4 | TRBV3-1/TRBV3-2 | CASSQVEAGLNEKLFF
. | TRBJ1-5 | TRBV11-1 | CASSGGQDQPQHF
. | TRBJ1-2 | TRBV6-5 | CATLTGTNYGYTF
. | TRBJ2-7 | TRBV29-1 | CSVSAGGPYEQYF
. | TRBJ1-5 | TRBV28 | CASGRDQPQHF
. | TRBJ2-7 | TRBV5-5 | CASSLELTSGRHYEQYF
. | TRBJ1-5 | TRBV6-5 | CASSYSQGPNQPQHF